The 11 T cell receptor beta chains given below trace back to one sample, sequenced in a study of blood T cell repertoires in COVID-19 (dated by TCRdb to 2020 to 2021). Library preparation was by the immunoSEQ multiplex PCR assay. TCRdb carries this immuneACCESS record with in-frame sequences only. Its versions omit some clonotypes, under half of them owing to an unresolved V gene in the studies checked, with the rest unexplained. This sample holds about 190,000 clones; around 76% were observed only once. The ten largest clones represent about a sixth of the sample. The specimen was PBMCs or T cells enriched from blood (not recorded which). These receptors all come from a woman between 45 and 60 years old with acute COVID-19.

The genes are TRBV6-5 and TRBJ1-1; D might be TRBD1 (6 bases). V was trimmed by 7 bases and J by 0 bases, leaving 12 bases between them. Germline CDR1 MNHEY, CDR2 SVGAGI. CDR3 size: 14 residues. CDR3 sequence reads: CASIRDTMNTEAFF. CDR3 DNA sequence: TGTGCCAGCATCCGGGACACCATGAACACTGAAGCTTTCTTT.

This rearrangement joins TRBV6-5 to TRBJ2-1, with 7 nucleotides matching TRBD2. With V trimmed by 10 bases and J by 0 bases, 9 bases remained unmatched. Germline CDR1 and CDR2: MNHEY and SVGAGI. The CDR3 spans 15 residues. The CDR3 sequence: CATSSGESSYNEQFF. In DNA, the CDR3 is TGTGCCACTTCGAGCGGGGAGAGCTCCTACAATGAGCAGTTCTTC.

This clone showed up just once. V is TRBV3-1 (or the pseudogene TRBV3-2) and J is TRBJ1-5; 7 nucleotides align to TRBD1. Trimming took 5 bases from V and 7 from J; bases not matched to a gene: 5. The CDR3 consists of 13 residues. The germline CDR1 and CDR2 sequences are LGHDT and YNNKEL (reference sequence). CDR3 DNA sequence: TGTGCCAGCAGCAGGGGGCAGGAACAGCCCCAGCATTTT. This sequence encodes CASSRGQEQPQHF.

The V call is TRBV19, the J call TRBJ1-5; 8 bases match TRBD1. Germline CDR1 LNHDA, CDR2 SQIVND (reference sequence). The ends lost 7 bases at V and 2 bases at J; junction bases unmatched: 7. This CDR3 region has 15 residues. CDR3 in amino acids: CASKGTGGGNQPQHF. The CDR3 bases are TGTGCCAGTAAGGGTACAGGGGGTGGCAATCAGCCCCAGCATTTT. Looking up the rest from reference TRBV19 and TRBJ1-5 gives the full variable domain: DGGITQSPKYLFRKEGQNVTLSCEQNLNHDAMYWYRQDPGQGLRLIYYSQIVNDFQKGDIAEGYSVSREKKESFPLTVTSAQKNPTAFYLCASKGTGGGNQPQHFGDGTRLSIL.

This chain uses TRBV30 with TRBJ1-1; 10 nucleotides agree with TRBD1. V shed 1 base and J 1 base; nucleotides not matched to a gene: 6. The CDR3 is 16 amino acids. Germline V gene lookup returns CDR1 GTSNPN and CDR2 SVGIG (reference sequence). CDR3 sequence reads: CAWSEDRGGRNTEAFF. CDR3 nucleotides: TGTGCCTGGAGTGAGGACAGGGGGGGTAGGAACACTGAAGCTTTCTTT. Drawing the rest from reference TRBV30 and TRBJ1-1, the complete variable domain is SQTIHQWPATLVQPVGSPLSLECTVEGTSNPNLYWYRQAAGRGLQLLFYSVGIGQISSEVPQNLSASRPQDRQFILSSKKLLLSDSGFYLCAWSEDRGGRNTEAFFGQGTRLTVV.

This clone was counted once. V gene TRBV5-1 combines with J gene TRBJ2-1, with 7 bases lining up with TRBD2. Germline lookup yields CDR1 SGHRS and CDR2 YFSETQ. The trim removed 4 bases at V and 1 base at J, leaving 8 bases unmatched. The length of the CDR3 is 16 residues. Here the CDR3 DNA reads TGCGCCAGCAGCCCTGAAGCGGGGCTTTCCTACAATGAGCAGTTCTTC. This gives the protein CASSPEAGLSYNEQFF.

This clone has just a few counts. The V call is TRBV3-1 (or the pseudogene TRBV3-2), the J call TRBJ1-1; possibly TRBD1 for D (5 bases). The CDR3 covers 14 residues. From germline, CDR1 is LGHDT and CDR2 YNNKEL (reference sequence). The V gene lost 1 base and the J gene lost 5 bases, with 11 bases spanning the gap. The CDR3 DNA reads as TGTGCCAGCAGCCAAGCGGGGGAAGGAACTGAAGCTTTCTTT. Encoded protein: CASSQAGEGTEAFF.

This clone was observed a few times. The V and J genes are TRBV10-3 and TRBJ1-2, with a weak D call TRBD1 (6 bases). The CDR3 contains 15 residues. Germline assignment: CDR1 ENHRY and CDR2 SYGVKD. Trimming took 1 base from V and 5 from J, leaving 14 bases between them. The CDR3 DNA reads TGTGCCATCAGTGAGTTCTCAGGGGCGGAATATGGCTACACCTTC. Its protein product is CAISEFSGAEYGYTF.

The V and J genes are TRBV4-3 and TRBJ1-6; D is unresolved. The CDR3 consists of 13 residues. Germline V gene data show CDR1 as LGHNA and CDR2 as YSLEER. V was shortened by 1 base and J by 9 bases, with 7 bases between the two germline ends. The CDR3 sequence: CASSQGQISPLHF. CDR3 nucleotide sequence: TGCGCCAGCAGCCAAGGTCAGATTTCACCCCTCCACTTT.

This clone has more than one count but fewer than ten. The V gene is TRBV5-1, the J gene TRBJ2-7, with a possible D match to TRBD2 (5 bases). Trimming left V 0 bases short and J 6 bases short, with 13 bases between. The CDR3 covers 14 residues. The germline gives CDR1 SGHRS, CDR2 YFSETQ. In DNA form, the CDR3 reads TGCGCCAGCAGCTTGGACGGGCCCCGGGGCGAGCAGTACGTC. Protein sequence: CASSLDGPRGEQYV.

The chain combines TRBV7-3 with TRBJ2-3; TRBD2 matches at 13 bases. CDR3 size: 18 residues. Germline V lookup: CDR1 SGHTA, CDR2 FQGTGA. Trimming at V came to 4 bases and at J to 1 base, leaving 8 bases not matched to a gene. This CDR3 is CASSSLSTSGGRTDTQYF. For the CDR3, the DNA is TGTGCCAGCAGCTCACTGTCGACTAGCGGGGGGCGCACAGATACGCAGTATTTT.